This paragraph covers one T cell receptor (beta chain) sequence. What it binds is not known. At one end, the junction sequence differs from germline, possibly due to a read error. This CDR3 contains 14 residues. In germline, CDR1 is KGHSH, CDR2 LQKENI. The data derive from a study of cytomegalovirus exposure and HLA in healthy donors. Study outcomes and limitations: A later analysis linked a missense variant in DCLRE1C to the trimming of TCR beta V and J genes. Reportedly, TCR beta sequences accurately predicted HLA-A and HLA-B alleles in most subjects.

The primer mix had 60 Vbeta and 13 Jbeta primers. Here immunoSEQ multiplex PCR was the method, and the copy in TCRdb shows in-frame clones only, minus some. The sample lists under 150,000 clones; around 77% were seen once. Material: PBMCs. The receptor comes from a man in his forties or fifties in good health and CMV-seronegative. The J gene is TRBJ1-4, the V gene TRBV18, with unresolved D. The CDR3 sequence is CASSLHPTNEKLFF. In nucleotides, the CDR3 is TGTGCCAGCTCTTTACACCCAACTAATGAAAAGCTGTTTTTT.